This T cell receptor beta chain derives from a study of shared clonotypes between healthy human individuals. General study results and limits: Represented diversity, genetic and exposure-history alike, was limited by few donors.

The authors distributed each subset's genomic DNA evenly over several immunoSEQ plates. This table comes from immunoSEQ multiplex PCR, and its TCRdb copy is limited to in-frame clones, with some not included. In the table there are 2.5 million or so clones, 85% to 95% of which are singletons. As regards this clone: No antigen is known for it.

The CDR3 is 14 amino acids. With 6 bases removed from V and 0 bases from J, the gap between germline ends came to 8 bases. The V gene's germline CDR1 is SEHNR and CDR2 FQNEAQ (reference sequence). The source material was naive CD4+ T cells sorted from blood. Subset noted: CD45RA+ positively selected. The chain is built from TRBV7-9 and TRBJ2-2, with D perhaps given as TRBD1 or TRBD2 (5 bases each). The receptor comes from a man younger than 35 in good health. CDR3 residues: CASRRGTNTGELFF. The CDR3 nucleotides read TGTGCCAGCAGACGGGGCACGAACACCGGGGAGCTGTTTTTT.